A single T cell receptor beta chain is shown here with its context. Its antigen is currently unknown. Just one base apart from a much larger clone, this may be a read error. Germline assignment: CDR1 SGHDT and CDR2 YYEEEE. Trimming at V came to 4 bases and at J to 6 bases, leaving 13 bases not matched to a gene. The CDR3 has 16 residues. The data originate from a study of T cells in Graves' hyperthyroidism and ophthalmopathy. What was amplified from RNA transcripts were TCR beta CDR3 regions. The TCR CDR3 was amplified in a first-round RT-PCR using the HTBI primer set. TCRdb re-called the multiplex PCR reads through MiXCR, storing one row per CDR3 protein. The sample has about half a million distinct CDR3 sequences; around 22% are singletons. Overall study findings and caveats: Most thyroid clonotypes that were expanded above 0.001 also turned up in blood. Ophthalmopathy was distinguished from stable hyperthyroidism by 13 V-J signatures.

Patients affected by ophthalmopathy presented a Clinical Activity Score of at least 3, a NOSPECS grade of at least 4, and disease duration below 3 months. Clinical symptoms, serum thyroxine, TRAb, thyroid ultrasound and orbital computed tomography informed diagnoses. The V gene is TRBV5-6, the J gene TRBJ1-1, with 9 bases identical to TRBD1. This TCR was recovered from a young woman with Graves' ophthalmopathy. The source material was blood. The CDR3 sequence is CASSLRTGVLNSEAFF. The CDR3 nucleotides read TGTGCCAGCAGCCTCAGGACAGGGGTCCTTAACTCTGAAGCTTTCTTT.